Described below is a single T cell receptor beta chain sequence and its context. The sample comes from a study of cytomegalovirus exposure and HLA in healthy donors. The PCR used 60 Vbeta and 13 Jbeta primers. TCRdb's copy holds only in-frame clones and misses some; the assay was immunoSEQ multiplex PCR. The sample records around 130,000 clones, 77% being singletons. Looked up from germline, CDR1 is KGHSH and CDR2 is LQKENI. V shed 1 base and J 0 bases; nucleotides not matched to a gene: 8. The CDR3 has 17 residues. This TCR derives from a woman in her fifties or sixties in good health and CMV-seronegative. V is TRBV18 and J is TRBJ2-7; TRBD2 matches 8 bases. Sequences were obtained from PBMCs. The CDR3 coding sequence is TGTGCCAGCTCACCACGGGCGGAGCGGGGGCTCTCCTACGAGCAGTACTTC. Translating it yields CASSPRAERGLSYEQYF.